This passage covers 16 T cell receptor beta chains from one sample sequenced in a study of breast tumors, draining lymph nodes, adjacent tissues. Axillary draining lymph nodes of breast cancer patients supplied the node samples. TCRdb reprocessed the multiplex PCR reads with MiXCR, giving one entry per CDR3 protein. Of some 170,000 distinct CDR3 sequences in the sample, about 34% were seen once. The sample comprised axillary lymph node tissue. These receptors came from a female donor with breast cancer. Some clones in this sample may be carry-over from other donors' samples.

This clonotype was counted at least ten times. The chain couples TRBV28 to TRBJ1-5; 11 bases map to TRBD1. With V trimmed by 5 bases and J by 9 bases, 9 bases remained unmatched. The CDR3 is 15 residues long. Germline V gene data show CDR1 as MDHEN and CDR2 as SYDVKM. Here the CDR3 reads CASSSGQGARGPQHF. The CDR3 region has the DNA TGTGCCAGCAGTAGCGGACAGGGGGCGCGGGGGCCCCAGCATTTT.

Regarding this clonotype: A read error may explain this, as a much larger clone is one base away. V and J are TRBV28 and TRBJ1-4; D is undetermined. CDR3 length equals 14 residues. Germline lookup yields CDR1 MDHEN and CDR2 SYDVKM. The CDR3 DNA is TGTGCCAGCAGTTGGGATGCAACTAATGAAGAACTGTTTTTT. It is translated as CASSWDATNEELFF. The full variable domain, with the rest looked up from reference TRBV28 and TRBJ1-4, is DVKVTQSSRYLVKRTGEKVFLECVQDMDHENMFWYRQDPGLGLRLIYFSYDVKMKEKGDIPEGYSVSREKKERFSLILESASTNQTSMYLCASSWDATNEELFFGSGTQLSVL.

Many counts were recorded for this clonotype. Sequence at one end of the junction differs from germline and may be a read error. This chain links TRBV7-7 with TRBJ2-1, with D unclear. Germline CDR1 SSHAT, CDR2 FNYEAQ (reference sequence). This CDR3 is built from 14 residues. CDR3 region: CASSPLESYNEQFF. CDR3 in DNA: TGTGCTAGCAGCCCGTTGGAATCCTACAATGAGCAGTTCTTC. Variable domain in full (rest from reference TRBV7-7 and TRBJ2-1): GAGVSQSPRYKVTKRGQDVTLRCDPISSHATLYWYQQALGQGPEFLTYFNYEAQPDKSGLPSDRFSAERPEGSISTLTIQRTEQRDSAMYRCASSPLESYNEQFFGPGTRLTVL.

On this clonotype: A much larger clone differs from this one at a single base, so this may be a read error. This sequence joins TRBV6-5 and TRBJ2-1; D is perhaps TRBD2 (6 bases). Trimming left V 5 bases short and J 5 bases short, with 22 bases between. The CDR3 runs to 17 residues. Germline CDR1 and CDR2: MNHEY and SVGAGI. The CDR3 DNA follows: TGTGCCAGCAGTCTCTCCTCCGCGCTAGCGAGAAACAATGAGCAGTTCTTC. It specifies CASSLSSALARNNEQFF.

This clonotype appeared many times. The V and J genes are TRBV20-1 and TRBJ1-4; D ambiguous. The CDR3 is made up of 11 amino acids. Germline V gene sequence: CDR1 DFQATT, CDR2 SNEGSKA (reference sequence). The V gene lost 2 bases and the J gene lost 6 bases, with 4 bases spanning the gap. The CDR3 region is CSARSYEKLFF. The CDR3 region has the DNA TGCAGTGCTAGATCGTATGAAAAACTGTTTTTT.

At least ten counts were recorded for this clonotype. J is TRBJ2-1 and V is TRBV7-8, with 8 bases aligning to TRBD2. J gave up 0 bases and V 2 bases, and 6 bases lay outside the gene matches. CDR1 SGHVS and CDR2 FQNEAQ come from the germline V gene. The CDR3 runs 17 residues. DNA of the CDR3: TGTGCCAGCAGCTTAACTACTAGCGGCGGCTCCTACAATGAGCAGTTCTTC. Its protein is CASSLTTSGGSYNEQFF.

With respect to this clonotype: A much larger clone differs from this one at a single base, so this may be a read error. This sequence joins TRBV5-1 and TRBJ1-2, with D maybe TRBD1 (6 bases). The germline gives CDR1 SGHRS, CDR2 YFSETQ. The CDR3 consists of 14 residues. In DNA form, the CDR3 reads TGCGCCAGCAGCTTGGGGTCAGGGGCGAGAGGCTACCCCTTC. Its protein product is CASSLGSGARGYPF.

Ten or more counts support this clonotype. The V call is TRBV24-1, the J call TRBJ2-5; possible D gene TRBD1, 5 bases. The germline V gene encodes CDR1 KGHDR and CDR2 SFDVKD. Trimming removed 5 bases from V and 1 base from J, with 10 bases in between. This CDR3 spans 14 amino acids. The CDR3 loop is CATSADSVQETQYF. CDR3 DNA sequence: TGTGCCACCAGTGCAGACAGTGTCCAAGAGACCCAGTACTTC.

This clonotype was detected many times. V and J are TRBV5-8 and TRBJ2-7; D is undetermined. Germline CDR1 reads SGHTS; CDR2 reads YDEGEE. The CDR3 covers 13 residues. The germline V and J ends were trimmed by 0 bases and 1 base, with 5 bases remaining between them. This CDR3 is CASSLDRSYEQYF. The CDR3 DNA is TGTGCCAGCAGCTTGGATAGATCCTACGAGCAGTACTTC.

This clonotype occurred many times. The chain couples TRBV25-1 to TRBJ1-4, with a weak D call TRBD1 (5 bases). The CDR3 is made up of 16 amino acids. Trimming left V 3 bases short and J 3 bases short, with 14 bases between. The germline CDR1 and CDR2 sequences are MGHDK and SYGVNS. The CDR3 coding sequence is TGTGCCAGCAGTGATTGGTCGGGGACCGCTAATGAAAAACTGTTTTTT. It translates to CASSDWSGTANEKLFF.

A remark on this clonotype: A much more abundant neighbour one base away suggests this may be a read error. The chain links TRBV18 to TRBJ2-7, with a tentative D call TRBD2 (6 bases). Trimming removed 3 bases at V and 3 bases at J, with 15 bases between. The CDR3 is 15 amino acids. The germline V gene has CDR1 KGHSH and CDR2 LQKENI. The CDR3 sequence: CASSPSTRKVYEQYF. DNA of the CDR3: TGTGCCAGCTCACCTTCGACTAGAAAGGTCTACGAGCAGTACTTC.

This clonotype was detected many times. This CDR3 is CASSFRDSPSPLHF. The CDR3 bases are TGCGCCAGCAGCTTCCGGGACAGTCCTTCACCCCTCCACTTT. V gene TRBV5-1 combines with J gene TRBJ1-6; 7 positions match TRBD1. The ends lost 2 bases at V and 9 bases at J; junction bases unmatched: 5. This CDR3 spans 14 amino acids. CDR1 is SGHRS and CDR2 is YFSETQ in the germline V gene.

In regard to this clonotype: This clone may be a read error of a much larger clone one base away. The V gene is TRBV6-1, the J gene TRBJ1-5; D might be TRBD1 (5 bases). This CDR3 region has 13 residues. Germline lookup yields CDR1 MNHNS and CDR2 SASEGT. The germline V and J ends were trimmed by 6 bases and 2 bases, with 8 bases remaining between them. As DNA, the CDR3 is TGTGCCAGCAGGCGGGACGGCAATCAGCCCCAGCATTTT. This sequence encodes CASRRDGNQPQHF.

This clonotype was seen a handful of times. Being one base from a much bigger clone, this may be a read error. J is TRBJ2-7 and V is TRBV20-1; 15 bases match TRBD2. CDR3 length: 14 residues. Germline V CDR1 and CDR2: DFQATT, SNEGSKA (reference sequence). The trim removed 5 bases at V and 6 bases at J, leaving 5 bases unmatched. The CDR3 DNA sequence: TGCAGTGCTCGGACTAGCGGGAGGGCCTCCGAGCAGTACTTC. As protein: CSARTSGRASEQYF.

The chain employs TRBV24-1 and TRBJ2-3; D perhaps matches TRBD1 (6 bases). Germline assignment: CDR1 KGHDR and CDR2 SFDVKD. The ends were cut back, 7 bases at V and 11 bases at J, with 21 bases in the middle. There are 14 residues in the CDR3. CDR3 protein: CATRGQGWSNEQYF. The CDR3 DNA follows: TGTGCCACCAGGGGGCAGGGGTGGTCGAATGAGCAGTATTTT.

This clonotype has ten or more counts. The chain uses TRBV18 and TRBJ2-3; D unclear. The CDR3 sequence is 13 residues long. CDR1 and CDR2 (germline): KGHSH, LQKENI. With 3 bases removed from V and 2 bases from J, the gap between germline ends came to 6 bases. DNA of the CDR3: TGTGCCAGCTCACCGCGGCCCACAGATACGCAGTATTTT. Translated, it gives CASSPRPTDTQYF. The full variable domain, in which reference TRBV18 and TRBJ2-3 provide the parts outside the CDR3, is NAGVMQNPRHLVRRRGQEARLRCSPMKGHSHVYWYRQLPEEGLKFMVYLQKENIIDESGMPKERFSAEFPKEGPSILRIQQVVRGDSAAYFCASSPRPTDTQYFGPGTRLTVL.